The source of this TCR beta chain is a study of tumor-infiltrating lymphocytes in primary liver carcinoma. Study information: The patients, men and women alike, were aged 30 to 69 years. Study findings and constraints: Tumors significantly exceeded blood in top-250-clone fraction (p = 0.039). Appearing in all five tumor regions was true of only about 8-25% of top clones.

RNA and DNA were co-extracted from approximately 20-30 mg of unsorted bulk tissue. As for this clonotype: Its specificity is not known.

The investigators made TCR beta cDNA from approximately 500 ng total RNA, using a constant-region primer. Sequencing libraries for TCR beta derived from three nested multiplex PCR rounds that used slightly modified ARM-PCR. The two initial PCR rounds, approximately 10 cycles each, used TRBV1-TRBV30 forward and C-beta reverse primers. Each CDR3 protein is one row after TCRdb ran MiXCR on the multiplex PCR reads. The table records about 210,000 distinct CDR3 sequences, around four fifths of them present only once. CDR3 length equals 17 residues. Per germline, CDR1 SGHNT and CDR2 YYREEE (reference sequence). Between the trimmed V and J ends, which lost 0 bases and 1 base, there was a span of 16 bases.

This sequence was found in a man aged 40-55 years with primary liver carcinoma and hepatitis B virus infection. Sequencing was done on a sample of tumor tissue from primary liver carcinoma. This rearrangement joins TRBV5-4 to TRBJ1-1; TRBD1 might be the D (5 bases). The CDR3 DNA sequence: TGTGCCAGCAGCTTGGGTTGGGGGGTAATAGGGAACACTGAAGCTTTCTTT. Translated, it gives CASSLGWGVIGNTEAFF. Filled out from reference TRBV5-4 and TRBJ1-1, the complete variable domain reads ETGVTQSPTHLIKTRGQQVTLRCSSQSGHNTVSWYQQALGQGPQFIFQYYREEENGRGNFPPRFSGLQFPNYSSELNVNALELDDSALYLCASSLGWGVIGNTEAFFGQGTRLTVV.